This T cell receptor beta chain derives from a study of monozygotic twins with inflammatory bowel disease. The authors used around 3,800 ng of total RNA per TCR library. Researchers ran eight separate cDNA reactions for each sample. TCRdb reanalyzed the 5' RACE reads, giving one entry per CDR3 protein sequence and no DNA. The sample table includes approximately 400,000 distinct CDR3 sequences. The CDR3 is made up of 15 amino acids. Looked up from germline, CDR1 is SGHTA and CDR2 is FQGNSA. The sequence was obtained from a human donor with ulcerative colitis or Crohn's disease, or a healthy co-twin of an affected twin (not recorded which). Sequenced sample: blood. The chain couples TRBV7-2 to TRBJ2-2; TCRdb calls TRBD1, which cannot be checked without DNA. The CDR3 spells CASSLPQGRTGELFF.